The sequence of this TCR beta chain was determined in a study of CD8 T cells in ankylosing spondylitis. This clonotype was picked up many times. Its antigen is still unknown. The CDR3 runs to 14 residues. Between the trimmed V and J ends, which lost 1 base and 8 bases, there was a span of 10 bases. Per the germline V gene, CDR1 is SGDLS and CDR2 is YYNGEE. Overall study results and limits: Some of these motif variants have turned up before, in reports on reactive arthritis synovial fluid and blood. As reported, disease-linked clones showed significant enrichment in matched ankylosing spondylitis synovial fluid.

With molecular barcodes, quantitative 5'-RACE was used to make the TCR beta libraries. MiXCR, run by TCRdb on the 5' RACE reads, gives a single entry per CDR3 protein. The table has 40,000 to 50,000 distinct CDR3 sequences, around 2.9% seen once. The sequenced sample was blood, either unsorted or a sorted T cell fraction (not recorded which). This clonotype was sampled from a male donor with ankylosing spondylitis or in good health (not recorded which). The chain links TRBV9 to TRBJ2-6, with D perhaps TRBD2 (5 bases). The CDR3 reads CASSVSGVPNVLTF. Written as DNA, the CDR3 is TGTGCCAGCAGCGTATCCGGGGTCCCCAACGTCCTGACTTTC.